This record concerns one T cell receptor (beta chain) sequence. Its antigen is not known. Sorted populations were all over 98% pure. With 4 bases clipped from V and 4 bases from J, the junction kept 8 bases outside the gene matches. In germline, CDR1 is SGHNT, CDR2 YYREEE (reference sequence). This CDR3 is 16 amino acids long. This specimen comes from a study of beta chain features in type 1 diabetes. Turning to the study itself: In age, gender and cell yields, patients were similar to healthy donors. Summed over all samples, the examined sorted cells came to under 110,000,000. The study, taken as a whole, reports: Among patients with Type 1 diabetes, TCRB CDR3s were moderately but significantly shorter in every one of the four CD4+ subsets. TCRB rearrangement may or may not be influenced by HLA type; here this remained unresolved.

The whole isolated RNA underwent reverse transcription, so sequencing captured expressed TCRB transcripts. TCRdb's table, derived via immunoSEQ multiplex PCR, lists solely in-frame clones and lacks some. Among some 350,000 clones listed, approximately 12% were seen once. This chain links TRBV5-4 with TRBJ2-7; 13 positions match TRBD2. This sequence originates from a woman aged 18-29 years with type 1 diabetes. Sequencing was carried out using naive CD4+ T cells from blood. This CDR3 reads CASSLGLAGVSYEQYF. The DNA of the CDR3 is TGTGCCAGCAGCCTCGGACTAGCGGGAGTTAGTTACGAGCAGTACTTC.